These 25 T cell receptor beta chains share one sample of origin, sequenced in a study of blood T cell repertoires in COVID-19. Repertoires were generated with immunoSEQ multiplex PCR, while TCRdb's copy carries only in-frame clones and drops some. The sample yields about 58,000 clones, more than 70% seen once. The sample consisted of peripheral blood. The receptor source for this set is a man aged 35 to 55 with active COVID-19.

The chain carries TRBV7-8 and TRBJ2-7, with 11 positions matching TRBD2. V was pared by 5 bases and J by 2 bases, with 8 bases of the junction left unmatched. This CDR3 has 16 amino acids. Looked up from germline, CDR1 is SGHVS and CDR2 is FQNEAQ. The CDR3 here is CASSPKETSGTYEQYF. DNA for the CDR3: TGTGCCAGCAGCCCGAAAGAGACTAGCGGGACCTACGAGCAGTACTTC.

V and J are TRBV6-5 and TRBJ2-3, with TRBD1 as a possible D gene (6 bases). CDR3 length: 15 amino acids. V dropped 2 bases and J dropped 4 bases, with 13 bases sitting between them. Germline loops: CDR1 MNHEY, CDR2 SVGAGI. The CDR3 here is CASSYEAGVADTQYF. The CDR3 DNA sequence: TGTGCCAGCAGTTACGAAGCAGGGGTAGCAGATACGCAGTATTTT.

The chain combines TRBV27 with TRBJ1-1; the D gene is possibly TRBD1 (5 bases). Germline values: CDR1 MNHEY, CDR2 SMNVEV (reference sequence). The V and J ends lost 6 bases and 0 bases respectively, with 8 bases between them. The CDR3 loop spans 13 amino acids. The DNA for the CDR3 is TGTGCCAGCAGCTACAGGATGAACACTGAAGCTTTCTTT. It specifies CASSYRMNTEAFF.

With regard to this clone: This same CDR3 is encoded by further DNA sequences in the sample. This chain joins TRBV11-2 and TRBJ2-5; TRBD1 aligns across 12 bases. With 4 bases clipped from V and 0 bases from J, the junction kept 3 bases outside the gene matches. The CDR3 is 16 amino acids. CDR1 is SGHAT and CDR2 is FQNNGV in the germline V gene. Written as DNA, the CDR3 is TGTGCCAGCAGCTCCCGGGACAGGGGGCACCAAGAGACCCAGTACTTC. It yields the protein CASSSRDRGHQETQYF.

This chain connects TRBV30 to TRBJ1-2, with a tentative D call TRBD1 (6 bases). CDR3 length: 13 residues. Germline CDR1 reads GTSNPN; CDR2 reads SVGIG (reference sequence). V was shortened by 2 bases and J by 4 bases, with 11 bases between the two germline ends. Here the CDR3 reads CAWSRGGGYGYTF. Here the CDR3 DNA reads TGTGCCTGGAGTCGGGGAGGGGGCTATGGCTACACCTTC.

The V and J genes are TRBV28 and TRBJ2-5, with TRBD1 identical over 7 bases. This CDR3 has 15 residues. J lost 3 bases, V lost 5 bases, and 9 bases had no gene match. Per germline, CDR1 MDHEN and CDR2 SYDVKM. The CDR3 DNA follows: TGTGCCAGCAGTCCTGCGACAGGGCGGAAAGAGACCCAGTACTTC. Residues: CASSPATGRKETQYF. Full variable domain (remainder filled in from reference TRBV28 and TRBJ2-5): DVKVTQSSRYLVKRTGEKVFLECVQDMDHENMFWYRQDPGLGLRLIYFSYDVKMKEKGDIPEGYSVSREKKERFSLILESASTNQTSMYLCASSPATGRKETQYFGPGTRLLVL.

The chain has TRBV19 and TRBJ2-7; 8 bases are a match to TRBD1. The CDR3 runs to 13 residues. V lost 5 bases to trimming and J lost 7 bases; unmatched junction nucleotides: 7. Looked up from germline, CDR1 is LNHDA and CDR2 is SQIVND (reference sequence). In DNA form, the CDR3 reads TGTGCCAGTAGTCCCGGACAGGGAGGTGAGCAGTACTTC. Translation: CASSPGQGGEQYF.

The chain employs TRBV24-1 and TRBJ1-5; 7 nucleotides line up with TRBD1. This CDR3 contains 14 residues. Germline CDR1 reads KGHDR; CDR2 reads SFDVKD. The trim removed 2 bases at V and 7 bases at J, leaving 4 bases unmatched. The DNA of the CDR3 is TGTGCCACCAGTGATTCAGGGGGAAACCAGCCCCAGCATTTT. Translated: CATSDSGGNQPQHF.

The genes are TRBV11-2 and TRBJ2-1, with TRBD1 as a possible D gene (6 bases). This CDR3 spans 17 amino acids. Germline V CDR1 and CDR2: SGHAT, FQNNGV. V lost 0 bases and J lost 3, with 15 bases in between. This CDR3 is CASSLERQGSVYNEQFF. In DNA form, the CDR3 reads TGTGCCAGCAGCTTAGAAAGGCAGGGGTCGGTCTACAATGAGCAGTTCTTC.

The CDR3 sequence: CATSRDPGGKGTEAFF. As DNA, the CDR3 is TGTGCCACCAGCAGAGACCCAGGGGGCAAGGGCACTGAAGCTTTCTTT. V usage is TRBV15 and J usage is TRBJ1-1, with 8 positions matching TRBD1. CDR1 LNHNV and CDR2 YYDKDF come from the germline V gene (reference sequence). V was pared by 0 bases and J by 4 bases, with 7 bases of the junction left unmatched. The CDR3 is 16 residues long.

V and J are TRBV7-9 and TRBJ1-6, with D unclear. This CDR3 region has 12 residues. V dropped 3 bases and J dropped 9 bases, with 6 bases sitting between them. Germline V CDR1 and CDR2: SEHNR, FQNEAQ (reference sequence). The CDR3 DNA sequence: TGTGCCAGCAGCTTGTGGAGTTCACCCCTCCACTTT. As protein: CASSLWSSPLHF.

This chain joins TRBV27 and TRBJ2-7; 7 bases line up with TRBD2. The CDR3 is made up of 15 amino acids. V shed 5 bases and J 3 bases; nucleotides not matched to a gene: 10. Looked up from germline, CDR1 is MNHEY and CDR2 is SMNVEV (reference sequence). The CDR3 sequence is CASSRREGHSYEQYF. CDR3 DNA sequence: TGTGCCAGCAGTAGGAGGGAGGGCCATAGCTACGAGCAGTACTTC.

In its sample, this clone ranks as medium-sized. The rearrangement links TRBV6-1 to TRBJ2-1; 15 bases match TRBD2. This CDR3 is 20 amino acids long. Looked up from germline, CDR1 is MNHNS and CDR2 is SASEGT. Losses at the gene ends were 3 bases for V and 0 bases for J; bases not matched to a gene: 9. CDR3 protein: CASSERTSGRVPSSYNEQFF. CDR3 nucleotide sequence: TGTGCCAGCAGTGAGAGGACTAGCGGGAGGGTTCCGAGCTCCTACAATGAGCAGTTCTTC.

This clone was observed a few times. The V gene is TRBV28, the J gene TRBJ1-2; the match to TRBD1 covers 7 bases. V trimming: 3 bases; J trimming: 5 bases; junction bases outside the gene matches: 18. The germline V gene has CDR1 MDHEN and CDR2 SYDVKM. The CDR3 extends over 18 amino acids. The CDR3 nucleotides are TGTGCCAGCAGTTTCCAGAGGACAGGTTATCAGTCCCCGTATGGCTACACCTTC. It encodes CASSFQRTGYQSPYGYTF.

This chain links TRBV19 with TRBJ2-4, with 7 bases matching TRBD1. The CDR3 has 15 amino acids. The V and J ends lost 5 bases and 1 base, in that order; junction bases with no gene match: 5. CDR1 and CDR2 (germline): LNHDA, SQIVND (reference sequence). CDR3 residues: CASSVTGVAKNIQYF. The CDR3 bases are TGTGCCAGTAGTGTCACAGGGGTCGCCAAAAACATTCAGTACTTC.

Remarks on this clone: One end of the junction fails to match germline, which may point to a read error. The V gene is TRBV18, the J gene TRBJ2-1; TRBD2 aligns across 7 bases. The germline CDR1 and CDR2 sequences are KGHSH and LQKENI. This CDR3 region has 13 residues. The chain's CDR3 is CASSPLERDGRLF. CDR3 DNA: TGTGCCAGCTCACCTCTGGAGCGGGACGGTAGGCTCTTC. The whole variable domain, remainder taken from reference TRBV18 and TRBJ2-1, is NAGVMQNPRHLVRRRGQEARLRCSPMKGHSHVYWYRQLPEEGLKFMVYLQKENIIDESGMPKERFSAEFPKEGPSILRIQQVVRGDSAAYFCASSPLERDGRLFGPGTRLTVL.

The V and J genes are TRBV19 and TRBJ1-2; 10 bases are shared with TRBD1. The CDR3 length is 13 residues. V gave up 8 bases and J gave up 3 bases; unmatched junction bases: 3. The germline V gene has CDR1 LNHDA and CDR2 SQIVND (reference sequence). The CDR3 coding sequence is TGTGCCAGTGGAGGACAGGGGGACTATGGCTACACCTTC. Translated, it gives CASGGQGDYGYTF.

This clone was observed a few times. This chain connects TRBV5-1 to TRBJ2-3, with TRBD1 matching over 8 bases. The CDR3 is made up of 15 amino acids. J lost 1 base, V lost 7 bases, and 8 bases had no gene match. The germline gives CDR1 SGHRS, CDR2 YFSETQ. CDR3 residues: CASSIGTGGTDTQYF. The CDR3 nucleotides read TGCGCCAGCTCAATAGGGACAGGAGGCACAGATACGCAGTATTTT.

The chain is built from TRBV18 and TRBJ1-2; no definite D call. From germline, CDR1 is KGHSH and CDR2 LQKENI. The CDR3 contains 13 residues. The V end lost 0 bases, the J end lost 8 bases, and 10 bases lay between the germline ends. The CDR3 sequence is CASSPPGVWGYTF. The CDR3, as DNA: TGTGCCAGCTCACCACCCGGGGTCTGGGGCTACACCTTC.

The chain combines TRBV5-1 with TRBJ2-1, with TRBD2 matching 10 bases. V lost 1 base and J lost 7; bases outside the gene matches: 11. The germline CDR1 and CDR2 sequences are SGHRS and YFSETQ. This CDR3 has 17 amino acids. The CDR3 is CASSLSGSGRAGNEQFF. CDR3 DNA sequence: TGCGCCAGCAGCTTGAGTGGGAGCGGGAGGGCCGGTAATGAGCAGTTCTTC.

The chain uses TRBV6-5 and TRBJ1-6, with TRBD1 identical over 11 bases. CDR1 is MNHEY and CDR2 is SVGAGI in the germline V gene. After removal of 5 bases from V and 9 bases from J, the junction contained 3 bases not matched to a gene. The CDR3 length is 14 residues. CDR3 region: CASSPGQGVSPLHF. Written as DNA, the CDR3 is TGTGCCAGCAGTCCGGGACAGGGGGTTTCACCCCTCCACTTT.

This chain connects TRBV16 to TRBJ1-2; 8 bases are a match to TRBD1. The germline V gene encodes CDR1 KGHSY and CDR2 FQNENV. The CDR3 sequence is 15 residues long. The ends lost 1 base at V and 4 bases at J; junction bases unmatched: 5. The CDR3 reads CASSQYTGGLYGYTF. The DNA of the CDR3 is TGTGCCAGCAGCCAATATACAGGGGGGCTCTATGGCTACACCTTC.

The sample holds many counts of this clone. The chain employs TRBV7-2 and TRBJ1-4; the D is unclear. Germline CDR1 and CDR2: SGHTA and FQGNSA. The CDR3 runs 17 residues. V lost 1 base to trimming and J lost 0 bases, with 12 bases between them. CDR3 coding DNA: TGTGCCAGCAGCTTAGTTTCCGACATAACAACTAATGAAAAACTGTTTTTT. As protein: CASSLVSDITTNEKLFF. The complete variable domain, with remaining parts taken from reference TRBV7-2 and TRBJ1-4, reads GAGVSQSPSNKVTEKGKDVELRCDPISGHTALYWYRQSLGQGLEFLIYFQGNSAPDKSGLPSDRFSAERTGGSVSTLTIQRTQQEDSAVYLCASSLVSDITTNEKLFFGSGTQLSVL.

V usage is TRBV10-1 and J usage is TRBJ2-3; D remains ambiguous. The CDR3 consists of 14 residues. V was shortened by 4 bases and J by 8 bases, with 16 bases between the two germline ends. Germline V gives CDR1 WNHNN, CDR2 SYGVQD (reference sequence). The CDR3: CASSASEPDGTQYF. The CDR3 nucleotides are TGCGCCAGCAGTGCGTCGGAGCCAGATGGTACGCAGTATTTT.

The chain links TRBV30 to TRBJ2-1, with 10 bases identical to TRBD2. Germline values: CDR1 GTSNPN, CDR2 SVGIG (reference sequence). V lost 0 bases, J lost 8 bases, and 7 bases stayed unmatched. This CDR3 is 15 amino acids long. The CDR3 here is CAWSVLAGVVDEQFF. The CDR3 DNA is TGTGCCTGGAGTGTGCTAGCGGGAGTTGTGGATGAGCAGTTCTTC.